Listed below are T cell receptor beta chains from one sample, sequenced in a study of T cells in Graves' hyperthyroidism and ophthalmopathy. Each CDR3 protein gets one entry after TCRdb re-called the multiplex PCR reads with MiXCR. The table has over 250,000 distinct CDR3 sequences, 17% seen once. Material for sequencing was blood. The receptors stem from a woman aged 55-69 years with Graves' ophthalmopathy. Both conserved end residues are trimmed from each CDR3.

TRBV5-1	TRBJ2-1	ASSSTTSGSLGEQF
TRBV5-5	TRBJ2-1	ASSLRQYNEQF
TRBV5-1	TRBJ2-2	ASSPTGRGVTGELF
TRBV7-2	TRBJ2-3	ASSPGTGSIDTQY
TRBV18	TRBJ2-7	ASSQQAVSGEQY
TRBV10-3	TRBJ1-5	ASSPDRADYQPQH
TRBV11-2	TRBJ2-1	ASSLSLRGEQF
TRBV20-1	TRBJ1-6	SARDLAGFSPLH
TRBV7-2	TRBJ1-1	ASSLQGFNTEAF
TRBV12-3/TRBV12-4	TRBJ2-7	ASSPKNEQY
TRBV6-1	TRBJ2-3	ASSAASSADTQY
TRBV20-1	TRBJ1-1	SARLYTDLNTEAF
TRBV25-1	TRBJ1-6	ASSEGTVYNSPLH
TRBV6-2/TRBV6-3	TRBJ2-2	ATSPGGFTGELF
TRBV11-3	TRBJ2-7	ASSKGIGEQY
TRBV5-4	TRBJ2-2	ASSLGGHGTGELF
TRBV6-2/TRBV6-3	TRBJ2-1	ASSYSDSYNEQF
TRBV7-9	TRBJ2-5	ASSSGTGGETQY
TRBV9	TRBJ2-2	ASSPLWRGSNTGELF
TRBV4-2	TRBJ2-6	ASSGRAGPRVGANVLT
TRBV15	TRBJ1-5	ATSSVASNQPQH
TRBV5-6	TRBJ2-5	ASSPGQSQETQY
TRBV27	TRBJ2-7	ASSRDRDRAEQY
TRBV4-3	TRBJ2-3	ASSQDWLGRTDTQY